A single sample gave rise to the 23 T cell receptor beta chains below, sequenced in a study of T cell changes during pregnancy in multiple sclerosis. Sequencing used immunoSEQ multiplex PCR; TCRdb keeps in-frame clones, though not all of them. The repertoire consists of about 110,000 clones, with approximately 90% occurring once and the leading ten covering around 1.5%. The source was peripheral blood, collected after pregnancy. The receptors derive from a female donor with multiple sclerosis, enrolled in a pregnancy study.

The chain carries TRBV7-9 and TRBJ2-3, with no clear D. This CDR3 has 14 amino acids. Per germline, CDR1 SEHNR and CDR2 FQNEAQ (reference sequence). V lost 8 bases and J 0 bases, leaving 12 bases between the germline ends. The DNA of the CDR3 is TGTGCCAGCTCAGGTACCATGAGCACAGATACGCAGTATTTT. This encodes CASSGTMSTDTQYF.

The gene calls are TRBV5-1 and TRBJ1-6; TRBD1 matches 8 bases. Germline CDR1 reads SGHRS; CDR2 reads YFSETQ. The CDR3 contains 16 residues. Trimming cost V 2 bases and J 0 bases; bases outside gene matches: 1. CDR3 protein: CASSLTGGSYNSPLHF. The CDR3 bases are TGCGCCAGCAGCTTAACAGGGGGCTCCTATAATTCACCCCTCCACTTT.

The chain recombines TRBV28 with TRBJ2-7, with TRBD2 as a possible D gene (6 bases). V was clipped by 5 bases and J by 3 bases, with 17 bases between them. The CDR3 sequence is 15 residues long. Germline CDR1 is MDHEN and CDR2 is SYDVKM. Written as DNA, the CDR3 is TGTGCCAGCAGTCCGACCGGGACTCCCGGCTACGAGCAGTACTTC. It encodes CASSPTGTPGYEQYF.

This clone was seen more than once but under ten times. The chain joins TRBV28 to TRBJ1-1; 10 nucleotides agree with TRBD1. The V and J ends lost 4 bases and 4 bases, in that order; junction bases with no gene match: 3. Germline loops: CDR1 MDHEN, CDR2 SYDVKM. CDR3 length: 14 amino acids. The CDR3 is CASSSRTGGTEAFF. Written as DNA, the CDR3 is TGTGCCAGCAGTTCCCGGACAGGGGGCACTGAAGCTTTCTTT.

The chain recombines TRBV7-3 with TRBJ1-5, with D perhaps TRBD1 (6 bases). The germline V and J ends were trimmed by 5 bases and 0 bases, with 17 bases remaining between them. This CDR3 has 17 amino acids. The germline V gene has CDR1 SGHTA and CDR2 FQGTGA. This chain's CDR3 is CASSPRRTAYSNQPQHF. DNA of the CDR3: TGTGCCAGCAGCCCCCGTAGGACAGCCTATAGCAATCAGCCCCAGCATTTT.

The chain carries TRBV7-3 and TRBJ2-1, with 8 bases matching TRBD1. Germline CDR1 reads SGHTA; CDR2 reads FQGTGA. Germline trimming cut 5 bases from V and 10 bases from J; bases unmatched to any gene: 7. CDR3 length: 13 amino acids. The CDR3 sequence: CASSVGQVREQFF. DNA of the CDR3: TGTGCCAGCAGCGTGGGACAGGTGAGGGAGCAGTTCTTC.

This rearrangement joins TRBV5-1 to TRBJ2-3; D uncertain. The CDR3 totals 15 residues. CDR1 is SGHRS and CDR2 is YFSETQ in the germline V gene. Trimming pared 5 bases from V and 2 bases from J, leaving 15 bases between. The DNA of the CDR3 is TGCGCCAGCAGTGAGCGCATACATAACACAGATACGCAGTATTTT. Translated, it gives CASSERIHNTDTQYF.

CDR3 amino acids: CASSGQGADTEAFF. The CDR3 region has the DNA TGTGCCAGCAGTGGGCAGGGGGCGGACACTGAAGCTTTCTTT. The chain employs TRBV2 and TRBJ1-1; 8 bases are shared with TRBD1. CDR1 and CDR2 from the germline V gene are SNHLY and FYNNEI. The CDR3 length is 14 residues. V lost 4 bases and J lost 3; bases outside the gene matches: 4.

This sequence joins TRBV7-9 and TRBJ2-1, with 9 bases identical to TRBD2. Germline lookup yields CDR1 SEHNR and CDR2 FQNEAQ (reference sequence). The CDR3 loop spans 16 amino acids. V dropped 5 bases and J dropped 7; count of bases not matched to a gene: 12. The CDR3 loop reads CASSRTGTSTGNEQFF. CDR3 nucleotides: TGTGCCAGCAGCCGAACCGGGACTAGCACCGGGAATGAGCAGTTCTTC.

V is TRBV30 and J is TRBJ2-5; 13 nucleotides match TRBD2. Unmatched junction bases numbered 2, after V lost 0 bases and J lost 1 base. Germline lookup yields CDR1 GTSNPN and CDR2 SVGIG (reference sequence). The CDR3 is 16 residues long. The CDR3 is CAWSVLAGGPQETQYF. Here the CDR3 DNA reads TGTGCCTGGAGTGTACTAGCGGGAGGGCCCCAAGAGACCCAGTACTTC.

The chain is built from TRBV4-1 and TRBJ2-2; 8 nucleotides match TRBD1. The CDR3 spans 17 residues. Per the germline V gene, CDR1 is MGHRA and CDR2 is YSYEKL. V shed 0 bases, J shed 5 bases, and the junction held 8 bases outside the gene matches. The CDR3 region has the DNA TGCGCCAGCAGCCAAGAACCAGGCAGGGGGCGGACCGGGGAGCTGTTTTTT. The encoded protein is CASSQEPGRGRTGELFF.

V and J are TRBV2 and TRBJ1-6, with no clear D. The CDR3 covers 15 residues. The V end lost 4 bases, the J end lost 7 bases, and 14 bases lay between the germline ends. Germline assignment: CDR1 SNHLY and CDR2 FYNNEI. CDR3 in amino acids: CASSAGLGGNSPLHF. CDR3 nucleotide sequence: TGTGCCAGCAGTGCTGGTCTGGGAGGGAATTCACCCCTCCACTTT.

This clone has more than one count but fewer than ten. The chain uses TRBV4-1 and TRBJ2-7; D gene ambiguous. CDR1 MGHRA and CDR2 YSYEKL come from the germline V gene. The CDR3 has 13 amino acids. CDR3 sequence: CASSRQTSYEQYF. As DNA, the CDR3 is TGCGCTTCCTCGCGGCAGACCTCCTACGAGCAGTACTTC.

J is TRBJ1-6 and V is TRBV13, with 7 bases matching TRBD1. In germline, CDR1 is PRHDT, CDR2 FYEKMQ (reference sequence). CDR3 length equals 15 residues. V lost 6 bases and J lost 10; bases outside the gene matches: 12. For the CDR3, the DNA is TGTGCCAGCAGTTGGCTCCAGGGGGTTCGATCACCCCTCCACTTT. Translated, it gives CASSWLQGVRSPLHF.

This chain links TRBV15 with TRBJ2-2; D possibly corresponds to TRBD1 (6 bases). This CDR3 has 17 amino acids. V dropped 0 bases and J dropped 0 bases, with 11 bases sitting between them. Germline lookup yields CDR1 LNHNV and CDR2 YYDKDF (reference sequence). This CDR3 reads CATSRDPAGANTGELFF. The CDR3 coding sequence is TGTGCCACCAGCAGAGATCCTGCAGGGGCGAACACCGGGGAGCTGTTTTTT.

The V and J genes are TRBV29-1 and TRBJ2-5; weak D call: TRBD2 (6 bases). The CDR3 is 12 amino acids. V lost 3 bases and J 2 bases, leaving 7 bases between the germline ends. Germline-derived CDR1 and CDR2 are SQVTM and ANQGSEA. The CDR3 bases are TGCAGCGTTGACGGGGGTCAAGAGACCCAGTACTTC. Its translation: CSVDGGQETQYF. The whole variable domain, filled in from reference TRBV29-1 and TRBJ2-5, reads SAVISQKPSRDICQRGTSLTIQCQVDSQVTMMFWYRQQPGQSLTLIATANQGSEATYESGFVIDKFPISRPNLTFSTLTVSNMSPEDSSIYLCSVDGGQETQYFGPGTRLLVL.

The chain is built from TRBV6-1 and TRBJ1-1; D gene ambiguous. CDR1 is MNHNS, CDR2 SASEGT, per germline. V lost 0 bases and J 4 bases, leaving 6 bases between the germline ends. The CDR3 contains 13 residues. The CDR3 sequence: CASSEARGTEAFF. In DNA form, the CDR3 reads TGTGCCAGCAGTGAAGCGCGAGGCACTGAAGCTTTCTTT.

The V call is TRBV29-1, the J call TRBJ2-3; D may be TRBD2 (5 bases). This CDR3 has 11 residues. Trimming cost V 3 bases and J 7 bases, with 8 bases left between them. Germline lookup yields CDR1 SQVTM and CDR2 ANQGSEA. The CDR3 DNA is TGCAGCGTTGAGACGGGGAATACGCAGTATTTT. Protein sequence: CSVETGNTQYF.

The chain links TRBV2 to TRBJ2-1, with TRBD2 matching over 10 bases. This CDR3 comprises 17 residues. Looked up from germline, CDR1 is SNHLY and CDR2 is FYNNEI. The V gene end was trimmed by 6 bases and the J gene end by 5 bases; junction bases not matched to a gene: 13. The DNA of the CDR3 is TGTGCCAGCAGGCCCGGGGGTAGCGGGAGGCCAAACAATGAGCAGTTCTTC. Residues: CASRPGGSGRPNNEQFF.

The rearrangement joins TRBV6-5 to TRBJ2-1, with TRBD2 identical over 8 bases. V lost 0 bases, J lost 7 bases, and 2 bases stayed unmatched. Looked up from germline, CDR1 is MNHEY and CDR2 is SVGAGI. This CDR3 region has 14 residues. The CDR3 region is CASSYSRGGNEQFF. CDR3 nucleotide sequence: TGTGCCAGCAGTTACTCTCGGGGGGGGAATGAGCAGTTCTTC.

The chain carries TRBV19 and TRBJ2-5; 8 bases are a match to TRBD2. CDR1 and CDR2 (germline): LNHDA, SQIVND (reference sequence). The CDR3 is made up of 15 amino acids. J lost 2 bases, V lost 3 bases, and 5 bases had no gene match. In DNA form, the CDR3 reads TGTGCCAGTAGTATCTCGGGAGGGGGTCAAGAGACCCAGTACTTC. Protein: CASSISGGGQETQYF.

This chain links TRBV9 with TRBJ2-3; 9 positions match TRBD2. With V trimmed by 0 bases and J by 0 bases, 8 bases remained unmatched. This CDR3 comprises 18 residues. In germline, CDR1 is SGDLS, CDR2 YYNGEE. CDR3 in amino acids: CASSVGGAGGASTDTQYF. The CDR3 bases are TGTGCCAGCAGCGTAGGTGGAGCGGGGGGCGCTAGCACAGATACGCAGTATTTT.

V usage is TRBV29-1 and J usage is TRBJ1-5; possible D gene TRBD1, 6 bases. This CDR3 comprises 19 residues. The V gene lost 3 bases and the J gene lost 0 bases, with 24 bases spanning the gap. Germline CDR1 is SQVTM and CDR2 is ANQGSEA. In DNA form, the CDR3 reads TGCAGCGTTGACGACCCAAGGCGAAACAGGGCCCATAGCAATCAGCCCCAGCATTTT. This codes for CSVDDPRRNRAHSNQPQHF.